The 26 T cell receptor beta chains in this list originate from one sample, sequenced in a study of T cells in Graves' hyperthyroidism and ophthalmopathy. It was RNA transcripts that yielded the amplified TCR beta CDR3 regions. A first-round RT-PCR of the TCR CDR3 used the HTBI primer set. TCRdb itself ran the multiplex PCR reads through MiXCR, one entry per CDR3 protein. The sample includes roughly 380,000 distinct CDR3 sequences, 14% seen only once; the top ten take 11%. Input material: blood. These receptors were taken from a woman in her sixties with Graves' hyperthyroidism.

In this sample, this clonotype turned up many times. V usage is TRBV19 and J usage is TRBJ1-2, with 10 bases fitting TRBD1. Germline V lookup: CDR1 LNHDA, CDR2 SQIVND (reference sequence). Trimming at V came to 5 bases and at J to 3 bases, leaving 9 bases not matched to a gene. The CDR3 runs 16 residues. CDR3 protein: CASSAGTGTGDYGYTF. The DNA for the CDR3 is TGTGCCAGTAGTGCGGGTACCGGGACAGGGGACTATGGCTACACCTTC.

This clonotype was counted ten times or more. This sequence joins TRBV12-3 or TRBV12-4 and TRBJ2-1; 12 nucleotides line up with TRBD2. CDR3 length: 15 residues. V lost 5 bases to trimming and J lost 9 bases; unmatched junction nucleotides: 8. CDR3 sequence: CASSLGTSGYGEQFF. The CDR3 nucleotides are TGTGCCAGCAGTCTAGGGACTAGCGGGTATGGTGAGCAGTTCTTC.

This clonotype showed up many times. This chain connects TRBV5-8 to TRBJ2-5, with TRBD2 matching 11 bases. V was pared by 0 bases and J by 2 bases, with 6 bases of the junction left unmatched. The CDR3 has 17 residues. Germline CDR1 SGHTS, CDR2 YDEGEE. The CDR3 bases are TGTGCCAGCAGCTTGGAGTTAGCGGGAGGGCCGCAAGAGACCCAGTACTTC. It specifies CASSLELAGGPQETQYF.

Comment on this clonotype: The junction differs from germline at one of its ends, possibly a read error. The chain carries TRBV20-1 and TRBJ1-1; no clear D gene. This CDR3 contains 14 residues. The germline V gene has CDR1 DFQATT and CDR2 SNEGSKA (reference sequence). CDR3 region: CSARDRVVNAEAFF. DNA of the CDR3: TGCAGTGCTAGAGACCGGGTGGTGAACGCTGAAGCTTTCTTT.

With regard to this clonotype: Since a much larger clone is just one base distant, this may be a read error. This rearrangement joins TRBV24-1 to TRBJ2-5; 8 nucleotides line up with TRBD2. Per germline, CDR1 KGHDR and CDR2 SFDVKD. CDR3 length equals 16 residues. CDR3 residues: CATSDTGTRFRETRYF. Written as DNA, the CDR3 is TGTGCCACCAGTGACACCGGGACTAGATTTCGAGAGACCCGGTACTTC.

The rearrangement links TRBV4-2 to TRBJ2-2; D is ambiguous. Germline values: CDR1 LGHNA, CDR2 YNFKEQ. Between the trimmed V and J ends, which lost 4 bases and 7 bases, there was a span of 7 bases. CDR3 length: 12 amino acids. DNA of the CDR3: TGTGCCAGCAGCCCCCCCCACGGGGAGCTGTTTTTT. Protein sequence: CASSPPHGELFF.

This clonotype occurred a few times. This chain joins TRBV6-1 and TRBJ2-1; 8 bases match TRBD2. V shed 7 bases and J 0 bases; nucleotides not matched to a gene: 17. CDR3 length: 19 residues. Germline CDR1 MNHNS, CDR2 SASEGT. The CDR3 nucleotides read TGTGCCAGCAAGGGTGGGAGCGGGAGCGTCGTGAGCTCCTACAATGAGCAGTTCTTC. As protein: CASKGGSGSVVSSYNEQFF.

This clonotype has only one observation. The chain has TRBV7-3 and TRBJ2-1, with 11 bases aligning to TRBD2. The junction had 21 bases not matched to a gene; V was cut back by 5 bases and J by 6 bases. The CDR3 loop spans 20 amino acids. Germline CDR1 SGHTA, CDR2 FQGTGA. CDR3 in amino acids: CASSQNRVGTSGLVGNEQFF. As DNA, the CDR3 is TGTGCCAGCAGCCAAAACAGGGTCGGGACTAGCGGCTTGGTTGGCAATGAGCAGTTCTTC.

This clonotype was recorded at least ten times. J is TRBJ2-3 and V is TRBV5-1, with 9 bases matching TRBD1. The J segment lost 3 bases and the V segment lost 1 base, leaving 6 bases of the junction unmatched. The CDR3 runs to 16 residues. Germline assignment: CDR1 SGHRS and CDR2 YFSETQ. The CDR3 region has the DNA TGCGCCAGCAGCTTGACCGGGACAGGGTTGACAGATACGCAGTATTTT. This gives the protein CASSLTGTGLTDTQYF.

The sample holds many counts of this clonotype. The rearrangement uses TRBV15 and TRBJ2-7; tentative D call: TRBD2 (6 bases). The V gene lost 0 bases and the J gene lost 6 bases, with 15 bases spanning the gap. Germline loops: CDR1 LNHNV, CDR2 YYDKDF (reference sequence). The CDR3 runs to 15 residues. Written as DNA, the CDR3 is TGTGCCACCAGCAGAGACGGTGTAGGAGGGTTCGAGCAGTACTTC. It translates to CATSRDGVGGFEQYF.

This clonotype has a count of ten or more. V and J are TRBV7-8 and TRBJ2-1; 10 bases are a match to TRBD2. Germline loops: CDR1 SGHVS, CDR2 FQNEAQ. J gave up 5 bases and V 6 bases, and 10 bases lay outside the gene matches. This CDR3 spans 16 amino acids. The CDR3 spells CASRRIAGGGNNEQFF. CDR3 in DNA: TGTGCCAGCAGAAGGATAGCGGGAGGAGGGAACAATGAGCAGTTCTTC.

The rearrangement uses TRBV3-1 and TRBJ2-7; D might be TRBD1 (6 bases). Trimming took 3 bases from V and 9 from J, leaving 12 bases between them. Germline CDR1 and CDR2: LGHDT and YNNKEL (reference sequence). The CDR3 runs to 12 residues. The CDR3 protein is CASSHGQLGQYF. CDR3 bases: TGTGCCAGCAGCCACGGACAGTTAGGGCAGTACTTC.

This clonotype has a handful of counts. This chain joins TRBV25-1 and TRBJ1-2, with D perhaps TRBD1 (5 bases). Germline V gene lookup returns CDR1 MGHDK and CDR2 SYGVNS. The ends were cut back, 5 bases at V and 2 bases at J, with 12 bases in the middle. The CDR3 totals 14 residues. CDR3 in DNA: TGTGCCAGCAGTAAGTCGGGGGACAACTATGGCTACACCTTC. Translating it yields CASSKSGDNYGYTF.

Many counts were recorded for this clonotype. The V and J genes are TRBV12-3 or TRBV12-4 and TRBJ2-2, with 7 bases that match TRBD2. The CDR3 spans 16 residues. V shed 4 bases and J 4 bases; nucleotides not matched to a gene: 9. The CDR3 here is CASSYLPGGPTGELFF. For the CDR3, the DNA is TGTGCCAGCAGTTACCTGCCGGGGGGACCCACCGGGGAGCTGTTTTTT.

The sample holds many counts of this clonotype. The J gene is TRBJ1-6, the V gene TRBV12-3 or TRBV12-4; tentative D call: TRBD1 (5 bases). The CDR3 contains 15 residues. V was clipped by 1 base and J by 8 bases, with 12 bases between them. The CDR3 region has the DNA TGTGCCAGCAGTTTAGGCTTAGGGACCTATTCACCCCTCCACTTT. Its translation: CASSLGLGTYSPLHF.

At least ten counts were recorded for this clonotype. The V call is TRBV28, the J call TRBJ1-2; D is undetermined. Germline lookup yields CDR1 MDHEN and CDR2 SYDVKM. The CDR3 is made up of 15 amino acids. V lost 7 bases to trimming and J lost 0 bases, with 15 bases between them. The CDR3 sequence: CASTTLGSTNYGYTF. DNA for the CDR3: TGTGCCAGCACCACTTTGGGGAGCACTAACTATGGCTACACCTTC.

V usage is TRBV7-9 and J usage is TRBJ2-2; 10 nucleotides line up with TRBD2. Germline lookup yields CDR1 SEHNR and CDR2 FQNEAQ (reference sequence). V dropped 1 base and J dropped 3; count of bases not matched to a gene: 8. The CDR3 runs to 18 residues. CDR3 amino acids: CASSLDPWTSGYTGELFF. The CDR3 DNA is TGTGCCAGCAGCTTAGACCCCTGGACTAGCGGTTACACCGGGGAGCTGTTTTTT.

This clonotype was counted many times. The chain is built from TRBV7-9 and TRBJ2-3; D is undetermined. V was clipped by 8 bases and J by 6 bases, with 9 bases between them. Germline lookup yields CDR1 SEHNR and CDR2 FQNEAQ (reference sequence). The CDR3 is 11 residues long. The CDR3 DNA is TGTGCCAGCCAAAGACGGGATACGCAGTATTTT. Translating it yields CASQRRDTQYF.

This clonotype was counted a few times. This chain uses TRBV10-3 with TRBJ1-2; D may be TRBD1 (5 bases). Germline CDR1 is ENHRY and CDR2 is SYGVKD. The CDR3 totals 14 residues. V dropped 2 bases and J dropped 1 base, with 8 bases sitting between them. The CDR3 DNA sequence: TGTGCCATCAGTGAGACGGGACTTAACTATGGCTACACCTTC. Translated: CAISETGLNYGYTF.

In its sample, this clonotype was seen many times. CDR3 in DNA: TGCGCCAGCTGGAGAGGGGAGGCTAACACTGAAGCTTTCTTT. Protein: CASWRGEANTEAFF. This sequence joins TRBV5-1 and TRBJ1-1, with a possible D match to TRBD1 (5 bases). The CDR3 extends over 14 amino acids. CDR1 is SGHRS, CDR2 YFSETQ, per germline. Trimming stripped 7 bases from V and 2 bases from J, with 15 bases between.

This clonotype was detected many times. The rearrangement uses TRBV2 and TRBJ2-1, with 11 nucleotides matching TRBD2. Unmatched junction bases numbered 6, after V lost 6 bases and J lost 8 bases. Per germline, CDR1 SNHLY and CDR2 FYNNEI. CDR3 length: 14 amino acids. DNA of the CDR3: TGTGCCAGCAGCTCACTAGCGGGAGAGGATGAGCAGTTCTTC. Its protein product is CASSSLAGEDEQFF.

This chain connects TRBV20-1 to TRBJ1-3; perhaps TRBD1 as D (5 bases). The germline gives CDR1 DFQATT, CDR2 SNEGSKA (reference sequence). V lost 2 bases and J lost 0, with 11 bases in between. This CDR3 contains 15 residues. CDR3: CSARNTGTSGNTIYF. CDR3 DNA sequence: TGCAGTGCTAGAAATACAGGAACCTCTGGAAACACCATATATTTT.

This clonotype was detected ten times or more. V usage is TRBV7-8 and J usage is TRBJ2-2, with 10 bases lining up with TRBD2. Germline lookup yields CDR1 SGHVS and CDR2 FQNEAQ. The ends lost 5 bases at V and 6 bases at J; junction bases unmatched: 6. The CDR3 runs to 15 residues. The CDR3 DNA is TGTGCCAGCAGCCAAAGCGGGAGGGCGGCCGGGGAGCTGTTTTTT. It translates to CASSQSGRAAGELFF.

In its sample, this clonotype was seen many times. The chain joins TRBV6-1 to TRBJ2-5; D not certain. V shed 1 base and J shed 1 base, with 7 bases lying between them. Per germline, CDR1 MNHNS and CDR2 SASEGT. The CDR3 loop spans 14 amino acids. For the CDR3, the DNA is TGTGCCAGCAGTGAAGTGGGGTTCCAAGAGACCCAGTACTTC. Amino acids: CASSEVGFQETQYF.

This clonotype was detected ten times or more. J is TRBJ2-5 and V is TRBV9; 10 bases are shared with TRBD2. CDR3 size: 15 residues. Germline V gene lookup returns CDR1 SGDLS and CDR2 YYNGEE. The V segment lost 6 bases and the J segment 0 bases; nucleotides outside the gene matches: 5. CDR3 region: CASNPTSGYQETQYF. CDR3 nucleotides: TGTGCCAGCAACCCGACTAGCGGGTACCAAGAGACCCAGTACTTC. Variable domain in full (rest from reference TRBV9 and TRBJ2-5): DSGVTQTPKHLITATGQRVTLRCSPRSGDLSVYWYQQSLDQGLQFLIQYYNGEERAKGNILERFSAQQFPDLHSELNLSSLELGDSALYFCASNPTSGYQETQYFGPGTRLLVL.

The table lists this clonotype with many counts. V usage is TRBV7-3 and J usage is TRBJ2-7; tentatively, D is TRBD1 (5 bases). This CDR3 is built from 14 residues. V lost 1 base to trimming and J lost 6 bases, with 13 bases between them. In germline, CDR1 is SGHTA, CDR2 FQGTGA. The CDR3 here is CASSLKSGRGEQYF. In DNA, the CDR3 is TGTGCCAGCAGCTTAAAGTCAGGGCGCGGCGAGCAGTACTTC.